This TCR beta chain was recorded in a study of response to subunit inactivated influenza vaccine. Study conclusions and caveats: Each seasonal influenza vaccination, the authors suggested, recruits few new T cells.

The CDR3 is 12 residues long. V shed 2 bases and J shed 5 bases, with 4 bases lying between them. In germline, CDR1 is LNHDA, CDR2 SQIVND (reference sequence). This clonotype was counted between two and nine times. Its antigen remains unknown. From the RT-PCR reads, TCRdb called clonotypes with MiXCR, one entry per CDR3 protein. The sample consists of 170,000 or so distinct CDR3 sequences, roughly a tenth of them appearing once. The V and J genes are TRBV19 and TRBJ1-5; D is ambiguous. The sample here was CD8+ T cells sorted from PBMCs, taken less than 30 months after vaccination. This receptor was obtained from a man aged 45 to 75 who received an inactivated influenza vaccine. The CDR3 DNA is TGTGCCAGTAGTATAACGGATCAGCCCCAGCATTTT. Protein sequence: CASSITDQPQHF.